This TCR beta chain came from a study of blood T cells in healthy people across ages. Alongside a J-beta primer mix, a sample-barcoded 5' primer served in a second PCR lasting roughly 7 to 11 cycles. TCRdb re-derived calls from the 5' RACE reads in MiXCR, one entry per CDR3 protein. The table includes roughly 410,000 distinct CDR3 sequences, 45% to 60% detected once. Deletions cut 5 bases from V and 0 bases from J, with 10 bases between. Germline values: CDR1 SGHTA, CDR2 FQGNSA. The CDR3 length is 15 residues. The chain recombines TRBV7-2 with TRBJ1-4; D is uncertain. The receptor's source is a man between 60 and 75 years old in good health. Sequencing was carried out using blood. CDR3 residues: CASSPQASTNEKLFF. The CDR3 DNA follows: TGTGCCAGCAGCCCCCAAGCCTCAACTAATGAAAAACTGTTTTTT.